These 32 T cell receptor beta chains originate from one sample sequenced in a study of T cell repertoires in cytomegalovirus infection. Each CDR3 protein gets one entry after TCRdb re-called the reads with MiXCR. The table has fewer than 950,000 distinct CDR3 sequences, approximately 32% seen once; the top ten hold 9.5% to 15%. These receptors' targets are unknown. Specimen: cultured CD8+ T cells from PBMCs, collected from culture after CMV antigen stimulation. Every receptor here comes from a human donor in good health (CMV status not recorded). Some clones in this sample may be carry-over from other donors' samples.

This clonotype was seen more than once but under ten times. This rearrangement joins TRBV29-1 to TRBJ1-1; D possibly corresponds to TRBD1 (5 bases). CDR1 is SQVTM and CDR2 is ANQGSEA in the germline V gene. The CDR3 covers 14 residues. The germline V and J ends were trimmed by 0 bases and 13 bases, with 21 bases remaining between them. CDR3 residues: CSVEEPRDGLRVFF. DNA for the CDR3: TGCAGCGTTGAAGAACCGAGGGACGGCTTGAGAGTTTTCTTT.

This clonotype has a handful of counts. The rearrangement uses TRBV4-1 and TRBJ2-1; 7 bases agree with TRBD2. CDR3 length: 16 residues. Trimming cost V 4 bases and J 6 bases; bases outside gene matches: 12. In germline, CDR1 is MGHRA, CDR2 YSYEKL. The CDR3 DNA reads TGCGCCAGCAGCCTCCTAGGGAGGGATAGTGGCAATGAGCAGTTCTTC. Amino acid sequence: CASSLLGRDSGNEQFF.

This clonotype was counted between two and nine times. This chain connects TRBV6-1 to TRBJ2-1; D not resolved. The CDR3 covers 17 residues. V was clipped by 6 bases and J by 0 bases, with 18 bases between them. The V gene's germline CDR1 is MNHNS and CDR2 SASEGT. Here the CDR3 DNA reads TGTGCCAGCAGCCTAGTGATGGCCCATAGCTCCTACAATGAGCAGTTCTTC. Translation gives CASSLVMAHSSYNEQFF.

J is TRBJ1-4 and V is TRBV4-3; D is ambiguous. CDR1 is LGHNA and CDR2 is YSLEER in the germline V gene. V was shortened by 0 bases and J by 0 bases, with 8 bases between the two germline ends. This CDR3 has 16 amino acids. CDR3 bases: TGCGCCAGCAGCCAAGATATGGGCGCAACTAATGAAAAACTGTTTTTT. Amino acids: CASSQDMGATNEKLFF.

The CDR3 bases are TGTGCCAGCAGTACTACTAGCAATGAGCAGTTCTTC. The encoded protein is CASSTTSNEQFF. The chain is built from TRBV6-8 and TRBJ2-1, with D possibly TRBD2 on 5 matching bases. This CDR3 has 12 residues. Germline V gives CDR1 MNHGY, CDR2 SAAAGT. V lost 5 bases and J 6 bases, leaving 8 bases between the germline ends.

The chain combines TRBV24-1 with TRBJ2-5, with TRBD1 matching over 7 bases. Germline V gene sequence: CDR1 KGHDR, CDR2 SFDVKD. V lost 3 bases to trimming and J lost 5 bases; unmatched junction nucleotides: 5. This CDR3 comprises 14 residues. The CDR3 bases are TGTGCCACCAGTGATCTACAGGGGCGGGAGACCCAGTACTTC. It codes for CATSDLQGRETQYF.

This clonotype was observed a handful of times. The chain combines TRBV20-1 with TRBJ2-5, with a tentative D call TRBD2 (6 bases). Per the germline V gene, CDR1 is DFQATT and CDR2 is SNEGSKA (reference sequence). V lost 6 bases to trimming and J lost 4 bases, with 9 bases between them. This CDR3 has 11 residues. CDR3 residues: CSARRGETQYF. The DNA of the CDR3 is TGCAGTGCGCGGCGGGGAGAGACCCAGTACTTC.

This clonotype was counted only a few times. CDR3 in amino acids: CSVDFMNTEAFF. The CDR3 bases are TGCAGCGTGGATTTTATGAACACTGAAGCTTTCTTT. The gene calls are TRBV29-1 and TRBJ1-1; unclear D gene. Deletions cut 6 bases from V and 0 bases from J, with 8 bases between. The germline CDR1 and CDR2 sequences are SQVTM and ANQGSEA. The CDR3 extends over 12 amino acids.

The gene calls are TRBV4-3 and TRBJ2-1; 12 bases are a match to TRBD2. Germline V gene data show CDR1 as LGHNA and CDR2 as YSLEER. The ends lost 6 bases at V and 6 bases at J; junction bases unmatched: 6. The CDR3 runs 15 residues. CDR3 protein: CASRPPGLAGNEQFF. Here the CDR3 DNA reads TGCGCCAGCAGGCCCCCGGGACTAGCGGGCAATGAGCAGTTCTTC.

In its sample, this clonotype was seen many times. The chain uses TRBV7-9 and TRBJ1-5; 9 bases agree with TRBD1. V shed 3 bases and J 3 bases; nucleotides not matched to a gene: 3. There are 15 residues in the CDR3. Germline CDR1 is SEHNR and CDR2 is FQNEAQ (reference sequence). In nucleotides, the CDR3 is TGTGCCAGCAGCTTGGGGACAGGGATCAATCAGCCCCAGCATTTT. Translated, it gives CASSLGTGINQPQHF.

This sequence joins TRBV12-3 or TRBV12-4 and TRBJ1-5; weak D call: TRBD1 (6 bases). CDR3 length: 16 residues. Trimming removed 4 bases from V and 0 bases from J, with 13 bases in between. CDR3: CASSYGQFHSNQPQHF. The DNA for the CDR3 is TGTGCCAGCAGTTACGGACAGTTCCATAGCAATCAGCCCCAGCATTTT.

A few counts support this clonotype. This sequence joins TRBV4-1 and TRBJ1-1; possible D gene TRBD1, 5 bases. Germline V gives CDR1 MGHRA, CDR2 YSYEKL. Between the trimmed V and J ends, which lost 1 base and 0 bases, there was a span of 6 bases. The CDR3 runs 14 residues. CDR3: CASSQGQMNTEAFF. DNA for the CDR3: TGCGCCAGCAGCCAAGGACAGATGAACACTGAAGCTTTCTTT.

This clonotype was recorded only once. This chain connects TRBV7-4 to TRBJ1-2; D is possibly TRBD1 (6 bases). CDR3 length equals 15 residues. CDR1 is SGHVT, CDR2 SQSDAQ, per germline. Trimming took off 2 bases at V and 1 base at J, with 11 bases between the two ends. The CDR3 DNA reads as TGTGCCAGCAGCTTATCAGGACAGTATAACTATGGCTACACCTTC. This translates into CASSLSGQYNYGYTF. Filled out from reference TRBV7-4 and TRBJ1-2, the complete variable domain reads GAGVSQSPRYKVAKRGRDVALRCDSISGHVTLYWYRQTLGQGSEVLTYSQSDAQRDKSGRPSGRFSAERPERSVSTLKIQRTEQGDSAVYLCASSLSGQYNYGYTFGSGTRLTVV.

This clonotype was seen more than once but under ten times. The chain uses TRBV27 and TRBJ1-5; the D is unclear. This CDR3 contains 15 residues. V gave up 2 bases and J gave up 0 bases, with 8 bases separating them. Germline CDR1 and CDR2: MNHEY and SMNVEV (reference sequence). In DNA form, the CDR3 reads TGTGCCAGCAGTTTAAAGGGTTATAGCAATCAGCCCCAGCATTTT. Amino acids: CASSLKGYSNQPQHF.

A remark on this clonotype: A much bigger clone sits one base away, suggesting this may be a read error. This sequence joins TRBV6-6 and TRBJ1-1, with D tentatively TRBD1 (5 bases). The CDR3 extends over 14 amino acids. Per the germline V gene, CDR1 is MNHNY and CDR2 is SVGAGI (reference sequence). Trimming pared 0 bases from V and 6 bases from J, leaving 11 bases between. CDR3 coding DNA: TGTGCCAGCAGTTACTCGGGGCAGGGCGCTGAAGCTTTCTTT. This translates into CASSYSGQGAEAFF.

The sample holds many counts of this clonotype. The genes are TRBV3-1 and TRBJ1-1; 7 positions match TRBD1. The V and J ends lost 4 bases and 3 bases, in that order; junction bases with no gene match: 2. This CDR3 has 13 amino acids. Germline assignment: CDR1 LGHDT and CDR2 YNNKEL (reference sequence). The CDR3 DNA follows: TGTGCCAGCAGCCGTACAGGGGACACTGAAGCTTTCTTT. As protein: CASSRTGDTEAFF.

Many counts were recorded for this clonotype. The chain uses TRBV7-6 and TRBJ2-1; a possible D gene is TRBD1 (6 bases). This CDR3 has 15 amino acids. Germline loops: CDR1 SGHVS, CDR2 FNYEAQ. The V and J ends lost 6 bases and 2 bases respectively, with 14 bases between them. CDR3 sequence (DNA): TGTGCCAGCAGGAGGCCAGGGGATCCCTACAATGAGCAGTTCTTC. Protein product: CASRRPGDPYNEQFF. The full variable domain, completed using reference TRBV7-6 and TRBJ2-1, is GAGVSQSPRYKVTKRGQDVALRCDPISGHVSLYWYRQALGQGPEFLTYFNYEAQQDKSGLPNDRFSAERPEGSISTLTIQRTEQRDSAMYRCASRRPGDPYNEQFFGPGTRLTVL.

The rearrangement uses TRBV6-2 or TRBV6-3 and TRBJ2-7, with 12 bases fitting TRBD2. Germline CDR1 reads MNHEY; CDR2 reads SVGEGT. CDR3 length: 17 residues. The junction had 3 bases not matched to a gene; V was cut back by 0 bases and J by 0 bases. The CDR3 DNA reads TGTGCCAGCAGTTACTCGAGACTAGCGGGGGTCTCCTACGAGCAGTACGTC. It encodes CASSYSRLAGVSYEQYV.

The chain combines TRBV7-9 with TRBJ1-2; D unclear. The CDR3 loop spans 14 amino acids. Germline V gives CDR1 SEHNR, CDR2 FQNEAQ (reference sequence). V was pared by 0 bases and J by 6 bases, with 11 bases between. The CDR3 DNA reads as TGTGCCAGCAGCTTAGCGCGGGTGATCGATGGCTACACCTTC. The encoded protein is CASSLARVIDGYTF.

This chain connects TRBV7-9 to TRBJ2-1, with D uncertain. CDR3 length: 13 residues. V was cut by 2 bases and J by 5 bases, with 7 bases left in between. The germline V gene encodes CDR1 SEHNR and CDR2 FQNEAQ (reference sequence). CDR3 DNA: TGTGCCAGCAGCTTACTGCGAAACAATGAGCAGTTCTTC. Translation: CASSLLRNNEQFF. Looking up the rest from reference TRBV7-9 and TRBJ2-1 gives the full variable domain: DTGVSQNPRHKITKRGQNVTFRCDPISEHNRLYWYRQTLGQGPEFLTYFQNEAQLEKSRLLSDRFSAERPKGSFSTLEIQRTEQGDSAMYLCASSLLRNNEQFFGPGTRLTVL.

This chain uses TRBV10-3 with TRBJ2-3; the match to TRBD1 covers 7 bases. The trim removed 4 bases at V and 6 bases at J, leaving 10 bases unmatched. The CDR3 has 15 residues. The germline V gene has CDR1 ENHRY and CDR2 SYGVKD. The CDR3 loop is CAISGKGAETDTQYF. In nucleotides, the CDR3 is TGTGCCATCAGTGGTAAGGGGGCCGAGACCGATACGCAGTATTTT.

This chain joins TRBV19 and TRBJ1-1; D unclear. V lost 4 bases and J lost 0, with 15 bases in between. The CDR3 totals 16 residues. Germline V CDR1 and CDR2: LNHDA, SQIVND (reference sequence). The CDR3 nucleotides read TGTGCCAGTAGTAGGGCCCCAGAAAGGCTGAACACTGAAGCTTTCTTT. It specifies CASSRAPERLNTEAFF. Drawing the rest from reference TRBV19 and TRBJ1-1, the complete variable domain is DGGITQSPKYLFRKEGQNVTLSCEQNLNHDAMYWYRQDPGQGLRLIYYSQIVNDFQKGDIAEGYSVSREKKESFPLTVTSAQKNPTAFYLCASSRAPERLNTEAFFGQGTRLTVV.

The rearrangement uses TRBV15 and TRBJ1-2; no reliable D call. The germline V gene has CDR1 LNHNV and CDR2 YYDKDF (reference sequence). This CDR3 comprises 12 residues. Trimming shortened V by 0 bases and J by 4 bases, and 3 bases separated the two germline ends. CDR3 sequence reads: CATSRESYGYTF. The CDR3 DNA follows: TGTGCCACCAGCAGAGAGTCCTATGGCTACACCTTC.

There are a few counts of this clonotype. The chain has TRBV7-9 and TRBJ1-5; D is possibly TRBD1 (5 bases). Germline V gene sequence: CDR1 SEHNR, CDR2 FQNEAQ (reference sequence). This CDR3 has 16 residues. V was clipped by 5 bases and J by 1 base, with 15 bases between them. CDR3 in amino acids: CASSPDTGASNQPQHF. The CDR3 DNA sequence: TGTGCCAGCAGCCCTGATACAGGCGCCAGCAATCAGCCCCAGCATTTT.

This clonotype was detected ten times or more. The V call is TRBV6-2 or TRBV6-3, the J call TRBJ2-7; the match to TRBD1 covers 8 bases. Losses at the gene ends were 6 bases for V and 6 bases for J; bases not matched to a gene: 4. The CDR3 contains 12 residues. Germline CDR1 reads MNHEY; CDR2 reads SVGEGT. Written as DNA, the CDR3 is TGTGCCAGCAGCCGACAGGGGAGCGAGCAGTACGTC. Translated, it gives CASSRQGSEQYV.

Written as DNA, the CDR3 is TGTGCCAGTAGTATCCCCGAAAACAGGGTCACCGGGGAGCTGTTTTTT. The encoded protein is CASSIPENRVTGELFF. The rearrangement links TRBV19 to TRBJ2-2; perhaps TRBD1 as D (6 bases). Germline assignment: CDR1 LNHDA and CDR2 SQIVND (reference sequence). Trimming removed 3 bases at V and 4 bases at J, with 15 bases between. The CDR3 totals 16 residues.

This chain uses TRBV6-6 with TRBJ1-6; 8 positions match TRBD1. CDR3 length: 15 residues. With 7 bases clipped from V and 7 bases from J, the junction kept 9 bases outside the gene matches. Germline assignment: CDR1 MNHNY and CDR2 SVGAGI (reference sequence). CDR3: CASKDDRGKNSPLHF. DNA of the CDR3: TGTGCCAGCAAGGACGACAGGGGAAAGAATTCACCCCTCCACTTT.

Only a few counts were recorded for this clonotype. The rearrangement links TRBV7-6 to TRBJ1-3; tentative D call: TRBD1 (6 bases). Germline CDR1 is SGHVS and CDR2 is FNYEAQ. The CDR3 covers 16 residues. Trimming left V 3 bases short and J 0 bases short, with 12 bases between. The CDR3 loop reads CASSLGWGPSGNTIYF. For the CDR3, the DNA is TGTGCCAGCAGCTTGGGGTGGGGGCCCTCTGGAAACACCATATATTTT.

This clonotype was observed a few times. V usage is TRBV7-6 and J usage is TRBJ1-1; 7 nucleotides match TRBD1. Germline V gene sequence: CDR1 SGHVS, CDR2 FNYEAQ. Trimming took 6 bases from V and 1 from J; bases not matched to a gene: 11. The CDR3 spans 16 residues. For the CDR3, the DNA is TGTGCCAGCAGTGATGGAGGGGGCGCGCCGAACACTGAAGCTTTCTTT. Amino acid sequence: CASSDGGGAPNTEAFF.

The chain is built from TRBV12-5 and TRBJ2-5; D is unresolved. V dropped 7 bases and J dropped 2 bases, with 11 bases sitting between them. CDR1 and CDR2 (germline): LGHNT, FRNRAP. The CDR3 runs to 13 residues. The DNA for the CDR3 is TGTGCTAGTGTTAGTCGCACGCAAGAGACCCAGTACTTC. This sequence encodes CASVSRTQETQYF.

The rearrangement links TRBV28 to TRBJ1-5, with D possibly TRBD1 on 6 matching bases. V lost 7 bases, J lost 7 bases, and 17 bases lay in between. The CDR3 spans 14 residues. CDR1 MDHEN and CDR2 SYDVKM come from the germline V gene. The CDR3 bases are TGTGCCAGCACCCAAGGGGGGGTTGGACAGCCCCAGCATTTT. Residues: CASTQGGVGQPQHF. Drawing the rest from reference TRBV28 and TRBJ1-5, the complete variable domain is DVKVTQSSRYLVKRTGEKVFLECVQDMDHENMFWYRQDPGLGLRLIYFSYDVKMKEKGDIPEGYSVSREKKERFSLILESASTNQTSMYLCASTQGGVGQPQHFGDGTRLSIL.

This chain uses TRBV25-1 with TRBJ1-1, with D unclear. The ends were cut back, 0 bases at V and 0 bases at J, with 8 bases in the middle. The CDR3 totals 15 residues. CDR1 MGHDK and CDR2 SYGVNS come from the germline V gene. The CDR3 is CASSEYYGLNTEAFF. CDR3 in DNA: TGTGCCAGCAGTGAATATTACGGGCTGAACACTGAAGCTTTCTTT. The full variable domain, completed using reference TRBV25-1 and TRBJ1-1, is EADIYQTPRYLVIGTGKKITLECSQTMGHDKMYWYQQDPGMELHLIHYSYGVNSTEKGDLSSESTVSRIRTEHFPLTLESARPSHTSQYLCASSEYYGLNTEAFFGQGTRLTVV.